Shown below are 14 T cell receptor beta chains from a single sample sequenced in a study of T cell responses to AZD1222 COVID-19 vaccine. TCRdb's table, derived via immunoSEQ multiplex PCR, lists solely in-frame clones and lacks some. The sample includes 88,000 or so clones, around 90% seen only once; the top ten take 2% to 3%. This specimen consisted of peripheral blood, obtained on day 0 of AZD1222 vaccination. The receptors were sampled from an adult in good health.

As DNA, the CDR3 is TGTGCCAGCTCACCAGGGTTGGCTAGCGGGAGCTACGAGCAGTACTTC. It encodes CASSPGLASGSYEQYF. This chain joins TRBV18 and TRBJ2-7; 10 positions agree with TRBD2. V shed 2 bases, J shed 3 bases, and the junction held 7 bases outside the gene matches. The CDR3 runs to 16 residues. In germline, CDR1 is KGHSH, CDR2 LQKENI. Using reference TRBV18 and TRBJ2-7 for the parts outside the CDR3, the full variable domain is NAGVMQNPRHLVRRRGQEARLRCSPMKGHSHVYWYRQLPEEGLKFMVYLQKENIIDESGMPKERFSAEFPKEGPSILRIQQVVRGDSAAYFCASSPGLASGSYEQYFGPGTRLTVT.

The V call is TRBV28, the J call TRBJ1-2, with D possibly TRBD1 on 5 matching bases. The germline V and J ends were trimmed by 3 bases and 3 bases, with 14 bases remaining between them. Germline values: CDR1 MDHEN, CDR2 SYDVKM. The CDR3 is made up of 15 amino acids. CDR3 nucleotide sequence: TGTGCCAGCAGTTTGGTGGCAGGGACCCACTATGGCTACACCTTC. This sequence encodes CASSLVAGTHYGYTF.

The CDR3 bases are TGTGCCAGCAGTTTTAAAACATTTAACACCGGGGAGCTGTTTTTT. It specifies CASSFKTFNTGELFF. The chain joins TRBV27 to TRBJ2-2; D unclear. CDR3 length equals 15 residues. V was pared by 3 bases and J by 2 bases, with 10 bases between. CDR1 and CDR2 from the germline V gene are MNHEY and SMNVEV (reference sequence).

The chain joins TRBV18 to TRBJ1-3; D gene ambiguous. Germline assignment: CDR1 KGHSH and CDR2 LQKENI. The ends were cut back, 1 base at V and 4 bases at J, with 8 bases in the middle. The CDR3 sequence is 14 residues long. Written as DNA, the CDR3 is TGTGCCAGCTCACCACAAGAAAAGGGAAACACCATATATTTT. It encodes CASSPQEKGNTIYF.

The chain couples TRBV6-5 to TRBJ2-7, with D possibly matching TRBD1 (6 bases). The CDR3 is 14 residues long. Germline CDR1 MNHEY, CDR2 SVGAGI. V lost 2 bases and J 7 bases, leaving 15 bases between the germline ends. The CDR3 spells CASSYTQGAQEQYF. For the CDR3, the DNA is TGTGCCAGCAGTTACACACAGGGAGCCCAAGAGCAGTACTTC.

This chain connects TRBV7-2 to TRBJ1-1; D not resolved. The length of the CDR3 is 14 residues. Deletions cut 2 bases from V and 3 bases from J, with 10 bases between. The germline V gene has CDR1 SGHTA and CDR2 FQGNSA. The CDR3 DNA is TGTGCCAGCAGCTTATGGGCGGGCGACACTGAAGCTTTCTTT. Translation gives CASSLWAGDTEAFF.

V usage is TRBV3-1 (or the pseudogene TRBV3-2) and J usage is TRBJ1-3, with 8 bases that match TRBD1. V shed 4 bases and J 9 bases; nucleotides not matched to a gene: 8. The CDR3 spans 14 residues. The germline V gene encodes CDR1 LGHDT and CDR2 YNNKEL (reference sequence). The CDR3 here is CASSLGTGSITIYF. The DNA for the CDR3 is TGTGCCAGCAGCCTAGGGACAGGTTCGATCACCATATATTTT.

V usage is TRBV5-1 and J usage is TRBJ2-7, with 9 nucleotides matching TRBD2. J was trimmed by 2 bases and V by 0 bases; bases with no gene match: 3. The CDR3 is made up of 15 amino acids. Per the germline V gene, CDR1 is SGHRS and CDR2 is YFSETQ. The CDR3: CASSLAAGGPYEQYF. The CDR3 coding sequence is TGCGCCAGCAGCTTGGCAGCGGGGGGCCCCTACGAGCAGTACTTC. The complete variable domain, with remaining parts taken from reference TRBV5-1 and TRBJ2-7, reads KAGVTQTPRYLIKTRGQQVTLSCSPISGHRSVSWYQQTPGQGLQFLFEYFSETQRNKGNFPGRFSGRQFSNSRSEMNVSTLELGDSALYLCASSLAAGGPYEQYFGPGTRLTVT.

This chain joins TRBV6-2 or TRBV6-3 and TRBJ2-3, with TRBD1 matching over 7 bases. The CDR3 is 16 amino acids. Per germline, CDR1 MNHEY and CDR2 SVGEGT. Unmatched junction bases numbered 15, after V lost 6 bases and J lost 6 bases. This CDR3 is CASSTGVVGILDTQYF. The DNA of the CDR3 is TGTGCCAGCAGCACAGGGGTGGTCGGGATTCTCGATACGCAGTATTTT.

The chain employs TRBV6-2 or TRBV6-3 and TRBJ1-4; possible D gene TRBD1, 5 bases. Germline loops: CDR1 MNHEY, CDR2 SVGEGT. The CDR3 is 12 amino acids. The V and J ends lost 5 bases and 8 bases respectively, with 9 bases between them. CDR3 DNA: TGTGCCAGCAGTGGGGACGTAGAAAAACTGTTTTTT. Amino acid sequence: CASSGDVEKLFF.

The chain uses TRBV19 and TRBJ2-7; 7 nucleotides line up with TRBD2. The CDR3 length is 14 residues. Per the germline V gene, CDR1 is LNHDA and CDR2 is SQIVND (reference sequence). After removal of 5 bases from V and 1 base from J, the junction contained 5 bases not matched to a gene. DNA for the CDR3: TGTGCCAGTAGTCCGCGGACTAGGTCCTACGAGCAGTACTTC. This sequence encodes CASSPRTRSYEQYF.

The chain recombines TRBV3-1 (or the pseudogene TRBV3-2) with TRBJ1-1; D uncertain. From germline, CDR1 is LGHDT and CDR2 YNNKEL (reference sequence). The CDR3 contains 15 residues. Trimming removed 3 bases at V and 1 base at J, with 12 bases between. In DNA, the CDR3 is TGTGCCAGCAGCCATAGCCGGGCGGGGAACACTGAAGCTTTCTTT. Amino acids: CASSHSRAGNTEAFF.

The chain is built from TRBV5-6 and TRBJ1-3; D not certain. CDR1 is SGHDT, CDR2 YYEEEE, per germline. The CDR3 contains 15 residues. Trimming stripped 4 bases from V and 0 bases from J, with 11 bases between. The CDR3 spells CASSRSLNSGNTIYF. The CDR3 DNA reads TGTGCCAGCAGCCGCTCCCTGAACTCTGGAAACACCATATATTTT.

CDR3 in DNA: TGTGCCAGCAGTGACGGAGGAACTGGGGCCAACGTCCTGACTTTC. It is translated as CASSDGGTGANVLTF. The chain is built from TRBV6-4 and TRBJ2-6; weak D call: TRBD2 (5 bases). The V gene lost 2 bases and the J gene lost 2 bases, with 7 bases spanning the gap. The CDR3 has 15 amino acids. Germline CDR1 is MRHNA and CDR2 is SNTAGT.